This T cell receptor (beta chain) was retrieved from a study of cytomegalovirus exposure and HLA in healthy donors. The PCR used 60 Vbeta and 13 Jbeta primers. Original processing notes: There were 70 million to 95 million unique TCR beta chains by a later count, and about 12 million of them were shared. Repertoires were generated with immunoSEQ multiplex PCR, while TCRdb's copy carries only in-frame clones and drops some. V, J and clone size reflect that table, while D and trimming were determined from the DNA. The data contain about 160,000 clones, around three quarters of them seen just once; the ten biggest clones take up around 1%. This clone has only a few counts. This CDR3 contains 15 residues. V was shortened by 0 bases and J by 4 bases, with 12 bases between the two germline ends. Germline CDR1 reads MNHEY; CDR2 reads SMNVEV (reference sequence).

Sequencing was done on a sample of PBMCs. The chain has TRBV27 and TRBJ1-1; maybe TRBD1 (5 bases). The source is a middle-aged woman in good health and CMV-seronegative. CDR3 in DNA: TGTGCCAGCAGTTTATCTCTCGGAGGGACCACTGAAGCTTTCTTT. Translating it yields CASSLSLGGTTEAFF.